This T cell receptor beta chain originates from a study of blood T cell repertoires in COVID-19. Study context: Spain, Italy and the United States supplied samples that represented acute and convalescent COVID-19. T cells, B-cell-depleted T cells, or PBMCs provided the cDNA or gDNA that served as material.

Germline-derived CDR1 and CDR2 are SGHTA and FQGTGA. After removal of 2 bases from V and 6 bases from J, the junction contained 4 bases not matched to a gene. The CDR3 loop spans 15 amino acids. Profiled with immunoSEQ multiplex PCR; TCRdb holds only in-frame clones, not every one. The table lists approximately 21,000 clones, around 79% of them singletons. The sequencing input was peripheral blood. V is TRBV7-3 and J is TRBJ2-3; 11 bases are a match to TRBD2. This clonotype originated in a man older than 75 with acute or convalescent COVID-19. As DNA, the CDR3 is TGTGCCAGCAGCTTATTACTAGCGGGAGCGGATACGCAGTATTTT. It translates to CASSLLLAGADTQYF.